This T cell receptor (beta chain) was identified during a study of cytomegalovirus exposure and HLA in healthy donors. Regarding the study as a whole: First-cohort TCR clusters were later found to tend to co-occur in the 120 validation repertoires.

Here immunoSEQ multiplex PCR was the method, and the copy in TCRdb shows in-frame clones only, minus some. The sample carries about 280,000 clones, roughly 90% recorded once. The donors formed part of the approximately 130-subject validation cohort, distinct from the approximately 630-subject first cohort. Note on this clone: The antigen is undetermined.

This receptor was identified in a woman aged 18-29 years in good health and CMV-seronegative. Sequences were obtained from PBMCs.

CDR3: CASILDINSNQPQHF. In DNA form, the CDR3 reads TGTGCCAGTATCCTTGACATCAATAGCAATCAGCCCCAGCATTTT. This chain connects TRBV19 to TRBJ1-5; unclear D gene. The V and J ends lost 7 bases and 0 bases respectively, with 13 bases between them. This CDR3 comprises 15 residues. Germline CDR1 is LNHDA and CDR2 is SQIVND (reference sequence).